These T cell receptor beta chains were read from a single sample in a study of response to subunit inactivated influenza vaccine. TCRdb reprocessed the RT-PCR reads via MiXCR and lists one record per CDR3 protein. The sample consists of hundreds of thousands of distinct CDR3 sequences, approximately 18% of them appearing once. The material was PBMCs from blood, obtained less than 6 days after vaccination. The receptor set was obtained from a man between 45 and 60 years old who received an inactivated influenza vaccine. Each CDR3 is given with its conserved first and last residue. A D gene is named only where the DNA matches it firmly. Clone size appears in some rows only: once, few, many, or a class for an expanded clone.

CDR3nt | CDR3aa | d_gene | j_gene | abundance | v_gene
TGCGCCAGCAGCCAAGATCGTCTCCTAGCGGGGGGGGGCACAGATACGCAGTATTTT | CASSQDRLLAGGGTDTQYF | TRBD2 | TRBJ2-3 | few | TRBV4-3
TGCGCCAGCAGCCCAGAATCGTGGGCGAACACTGAAGCTTTCTTT | CASSPESWANTEAFF | NA | TRBJ1-1 | few | TRBV4-1
TGCAGTGCTAGGCTAGCGGGAGTTGTGGGGGAGACCCAGTACTTC | CSARLAGVVGETQYF | TRBD2 | TRBJ2-5 | few | TRBV20-1
TGTGCCAGCTCACCTAACACAGCCTCTCGGGAAAAACTGTTTTTT | CASSPNTASREKLFF | NA | TRBJ1-4 | NA | TRBV18
TGTGCCAGCAGCTCCTCACCGGGACAGCCCTACGAGCAGTACTTC | CASSSSPGQPYEQYF | TRBD1 | TRBJ2-7 | few | TRBV5-5
TGCGCCAGCAGCTTGGCGGGGACAGGGAACAATGAGCAGTTCTTC | CASSLAGTGNNEQFF | TRBD1 | TRBJ2-1 | NA | TRBV5-1
TGTGCCACCAGTGAACCCCGGGGAGGGCAAGGAGATACGCAGTATTTT | CATSEPRGGQGDTQYF | TRBD2 | TRBJ2-3 | few | TRBV24-1
TGTGCCAGCAGTGTCGGACAGGTTTTGAACACTGAAGCTTTCTTT | CASSVGQVLNTEAFF | TRBD1 | TRBJ1-1 | many | TRBV12-3/TRBV12-4
TGCAGTGCTAGAGATTTGGCTGACGAGCAGTACTTC | CSARDLADEQYF | NA | TRBJ2-7 | many | TRBV20-1
TGTGCCATCAGCTCGGGACAGGGAGATGGGGCCAACGTCCTGACTTTC | CAISSGQGDGANVLTF | TRBD1 | TRBJ2-6 | few | TRBV10-3
TGCAGTGCTAGACAGACAGGGCCAGAGACCCAGTACTTC | CSARQTGPETQYF | TRBD1 | TRBJ2-5 | NA | TRBV20-1
TGTGCCAGCAGCTTAGCGGGGCAGGCTAAGCAGTTCTTC | CASSLAGQAKQFF | NA | TRBJ2-1 | few | TRBV7-2
TGTGCCAGCAGCCAAGGGACTAGCGGGAGTACAGATACGCAGTATTTT | CASSQGTSGSTDTQYF | TRBD2 | TRBJ2-3 | few | TRBV3-1
TGTGCCAGCAGCGCAGTTAGCACTGAAGCTTTCTTT | CASSAVSTEAFF | NA | TRBJ1-1 | few | TRBV7-9
TGTGCCAGCAGCCCAAAATCCCGACTGACGGGAGTGGAGCAGTTCTTC | CASSPKSRLTGVEQFF | NA | TRBJ2-1 | few | TRBV7-3
TGCGCCAGCAGCGAGCGGGGTAGCACAGATACGCAGTATTTT | CASSERGSTDTQYF | TRBD2 | TRBJ2-3 | NA | TRBV4-3
TGTGCCAGCAGTGAAAGGACAGGGCTACGTTATAGCACAGATACGCAGTATTTT | CASSERTGLRYSTDTQYF | TRBD1 | TRBJ2-3 | NA | TRBV2
TGTGCCATCCGGGACACAGATACGCAGTATTTT | CAIRDTDTQYF | NA | TRBJ2-3 | NA | TRBV10-3
TGTGCCAGCAGCTCGAGCGGCGGACCTAATGAAAAACTGTTTTTT | CASSSSGGPNEKLFF | NA | TRBJ1-4 | many | TRBV5-5
TGTGCCAGCAGCTTAGATGTGGCTAATGAGCAGTTCTTC | CASSLDVANEQFF | NA | TRBJ2-1 | few | TRBV7-7
TGTGCCAGCAGCTCCCGACAGGGTTATAGCAATCAGCCCCAGCATTTT | CASSSRQGYSNQPQHF | TRBD1 | TRBJ1-5 | few | TRBV6-2/TRBV6-3
TGTGCCAGCAGCAACGTGGGAGCGTTCGCCCAGTACTTC | CASSNVGAFAQYF | NA | TRBJ2-5 | few | TRBV5-6
TGTGCCAGCGGTTACGCCGGGACTAGCGGATACAAAGAGCAGTTCTTC | CASGYAGTSGYKEQFF | TRBD2 | TRBJ2-1 | once | TRBV11-3
TGCAGTGCTAACCCCTCCACTAGCGGGAGTGCCAATGAGCAGTTCTTC | CSANPSTSGSANEQFF | TRBD2 | TRBJ2-1 | few | TRBV20-1
TGTGCCAGCAGCTCGGACAGGGTTGGTTACGAGCAGTACTTC | CASSSDRVGYEQYF | TRBD1 | TRBJ2-7 | many | TRBV7-2
TGTGCCATCAGCCGGACAGGTCGGGGCACCGGGGAGCTGTTTTTT | CAISRTGRGTGELFF | TRBD1 | TRBJ2-2 | NA | TRBV10-3
TGCGCCAGCAGCCAGTATGCCTCCGGGACAGGGGTAATCGAGCAGTACTTC | CASSQYASGTGVIEQYF | TRBD1 | TRBJ2-7 | few | TRBV4-3
TGCAGTGCCCCGGGCGGGGCAGCTAATGAAAAACTGTTTTTT | CSAPGGAANEKLFF | NA | TRBJ1-4 | few | TRBV20-1
TGTGCCAGCAGCCCAGGACAGGCGAGAGGGGAAGCTTTCTTT | CASSPGQARGEAFF | TRBD1 | TRBJ1-1 | few | TRBV11-1